These T cell receptor beta chains were read from a single sample in a study of cytomegalovirus exposure and HLA in healthy donors. Profiling relied on immunoSEQ multiplex PCR, and the TCRdb table lists in-frame clones only, not all of them. The sample holds about 120,000 clones, roughly 80% seen once. The source material was PBMCs. These receptors were obtained from a man aged 50-59 years in good health and CMV-seronegative. CDR3s include the opening cysteine and the closing phenylalanine or tryptophan. D genes are given only for firm matches. Clone sizes are given selectively: once, few, many, or a class where the clone is expanded.

v_call	j_call	d_call	clone_size	cdr3_aa	cdr3_nt
TRBV11-3	TRBJ2-7	.	.	CASSLGGGGEQYF	TGTGCCAGCAGCTTAGGGGGAGGCGGGGAGCAGTACTTC
TRBV27	TRBJ2-7	.	.	CASSFSGGGLQFYEQYF	TGTGCCAGCAGTTTTTCCGGAGGGGGACTACAATTCTACGAGCAGTACTTC
TRBV6-1	TRBJ2-5	.	.	CASGREARETQYF	TGTGCCAGCGGCAGGGAGGCCCGGGAGACCCAGTACTTC
TRBV29-1	TRBJ1-2	.	once	CSVAVTGVYGYTF	TGCAGCGTTGCAGTGACAGGAGTATATGGCTACACCTTC
TRBV19	TRBJ1-2	.	.	CASNSNLRDFSGYTF	TGTGCCAGTAATTCCAACCTCCGGGACTTTAGTGGCTACACCTTC
TRBV7-2	TRBJ2-6	TRBD1	.	CASSPRTGGVVGANVLTF	TGTGCCAGCAGCCCCAGGACAGGGGGGGTTGTCGGGGCCAACGTCCTGACTTTC
TRBV7-6	TRBJ2-3	.	once	CASSWANLPTDTQYF	TGTGCCAGCAGCTGGGCGAACCTACCCACAGATACGCAGTATTTT
TRBV5-1	TRBJ2-2	.	.	CASSLDGGRSGELFF	TGCGCCAGCAGCTTGGACGGGGGGCGGAGCGGGGAGCTGTTTTTT
TRBV6-5	TRBJ2-7	.	.	CASSRRDTIYEQYF	TGTGCCAGCAGTCGCCGGGATACGATCTACGAGCAGTACTTC
TRBV4-2	TRBJ2-1	TRBD2	few	CASSRLAGGPDEQFF	TGTGCCAGCAGCCGTCTGGCGGGGGGGCCGGATGAGCAGTTCTTC
TRBV27	TRBJ2-1	TRBD1	.	CASSLGDRYYNEQFF	TGTGCCAGCAGTTTAGGGGACAGATACTACAATGAGCAGTTCTTC
TRBV7-9	TRBJ2-5	TRBD2	.	CASSLGTSGGPRETQYF	TGTGCCAGCAGCTTAGGGACTAGCGGGGGGCCCCGGGAGACCCAGTACTTC
TRBV6-1	TRBJ2-5	.	few	CASSEAGATETQYF	TGTGCCAGCAGTGAAGCGGGGGCCACAGAGACCCAGTACTTC
TRBV28	TRBJ2-1	.	.	CASSLTNRVGNEQFF	TGTGCCAGCAGTTTAACCAACAGGGTGGGGAATGAGCAGTTCTTC
TRBV19	TRBJ2-3	TRBD1	.	CASSGTGSNTQYF	TGTGCCAGTTCCGGGACAGGTTCAAATACGCAGTATTTT
TRBV29-1	TRBJ2-2	TRBD2	.	CSATAGSNTGELFF	TGCAGCGCCACAGCGGGGTCGAACACCGGGGAGCTGTTTTTT
TRBV9	TRBJ2-7	.	once	CASSVEGRGAEQYF	TGTGCCAGCAGCGTAGAAGGCAGGGGAGCCGAGCAGTACTTC
TRBV9	TRBJ2-2	TRBD2	few	CASSVGGLAGYTGELFF	TGTGCCAGCAGCGTCGGGGGACTAGCGGGATACACCGGGGAGCTGTTTTTT
TRBV6-1	TRBJ2-7	.	.	CASREGHYEQYF	TGTGCCAGCAGAGAAGGACACTACGAGCAGTACTTC
TRBV11-1	TRBJ2-7	TRBD2	.	CASRTSGVSYEQYF	TGTGCCAGCAGGACTAGCGGTGTCTCCTACGAGCAGTACTTC
TRBV12-5	TRBJ2-1	.	.	CASGLDSTEQFF	TGTGCTAGTGGTTTGGACAGTACTGAGCAGTTCTTC
TRBV7-9	TRBJ2-7	TRBD1	once	CASSPNRGPYEQYF	TGTGCCAGCAGCCCCAACAGGGGCCCCTACGAGCAGTACTTC
TRBV23-1	TRBJ2-7	TRBD1	.	CASSGCGGQSNEQYF	TGCGCCAGCAGTGGGTGTGGGGGACAGTCGAACGAGCAGTACTTC
TRBV27	TRBJ2-2	TRBD1	.	CASSFMPGQGDTGELFF	TGTGCCAGCAGTTTCATGCCGGGACAGGGAGACACCGGGGAGCTGTTTTTT
TRBV19	TRBJ2-5	.	.	CASRRFGETQYF	TGTGCCAGTAGGCGGTTTGGGGAGACCCAGTACTTC
TRBV28	TRBJ2-6	TRBD2	.	CASRGVAASSGANVLTF	TGTGCCAGCCGGGGGGTAGCCGCCTCCTCTGGGGCCAACGTCCTGACTTTC
TRBV7-2	TRBJ1-1	.	.	CASTFRGGTEAFF	TGTGCCAGCACCTTTCGGGGTGGCACTGAAGCTTTCTTT
TRBV29-1	TRBJ2-1	TRBD1	.	CRGGQGLYNEQFF	TGCAGGGGGGGACAGGGCCTTTACAATGAGCAGTTCTTC
TRBV7-2	TRBJ2-3	TRBD2	.	CASSSLGSGAGTDTQYF	TGTGCCAGCAGCTCCCTGGGTAGCGGGGCCGGCACAGATACGCAGTATTTT
TRBV15	TRBJ2-7	.	.	CATSRAQQLSYEQYF	TGTGCCACCAGCAGAGCACAGCAACTCTCCTACGAGCAGTACTTC
TRBV6-1	TRBJ1-6	.	few	CASERLSSYNSPLHF	TGTGCCAGCGAGCGGCTGAGCTCCTATAATTCACCCCTCCACTTT
TRBV30	TRBJ2-7	TRBD1	once	CAWSRDRGREQYF	TGTGCCTGGAGTCGGGACAGGGGGCGCGAGCAGTACTTC
TRBV6-4	TRBJ2-2	TRBD2	.	CASSSGRHTGELFF	TGTGCCAGCAGTAGCGGGAGGCACACCGGGGAGCTGTTTTTT
TRBV10-3	TRBJ2-2	TRBD2	.	CAISVGGGTSTGELFF	TGTGCCATCTCGGTTGGCGGGGGGACGTCCACCGGGGAGCTGTTTTTT
TRBV4-2	TRBJ1-2	TRBD1	.	CASSQGSGTVLIYGYTF	TGTGCCAGCAGCCAAGGCTCCGGGACAGTTCTTATCTATGGCTACACCTTC
TRBV6-5	TRBJ1-4	TRBD1	few	CASRQGGEKLFF	TGTGCCAGCAGACAAGGGGGCGAAAAACTGTTTTTT
TRBV10-3	TRBJ2-7	.	.	CAISGTGNEQYF	TGTGCCATCAGTGGCACAGGGAACGAGCAGTACTTC
TRBV29-1	TRBJ2-5	TRBD2	.	CSVEHTTSGDTSGKYF	TGCAGCGTTGAACATACCACTAGCGGGGACACCAGCGGCAAGTACTTC
TRBV2	TRBJ1-1	.	.	CASSVEPEAFF	TGTGCCAGCAGTGTGGAGCCTGAAGCTTTCTTT